A single T cell receptor (beta chain) is shown here with its context. The sample originates from a study of T-cell memory formation after mild COVID-19. Via MiXCR, TCRdb re-called the 5' RACE reads, giving one row per CDR3 protein. The table has approximately 270,000 distinct CDR3 sequences, 15% to 20% seen once. The CDR3 totals 14 residues. Germline V CDR1 and CDR2: MNHNS, SASEGT. Trimming took 3 bases from V and 10 from J, leaving 15 bases between them. Input material: PBMCs or a T cell subset sorted from them (not recorded which). The chain recombines TRBV6-1 with TRBJ1-4; D not resolved. The sequence was collected from a man between 18 and 35 years old who had mild COVID-19 (a few samples of this study predate the infection). Cell type and time point are not known. The CDR3 nucleotides are TGTGCCAGCAGTGATCAACTTAGTTCAGGAAAACTGTTTTTT. Its protein is CASSDQLSSGKLFF.